Listed below are T cell receptor beta chains from one sample, sequenced in a study of cytomegalovirus exposure and HLA in healthy donors. The protocol was immunoSEQ multiplex PCR, while the TCRdb copy is restricted to in-frame clones and leaves out a portion. The table records around 120,000 clones, over 60% of them present only once. The sample consisted of PBMCs. These receptors all come from a woman between 25 and 40 years old in good health and CMV-seropositive. CDR3s include the opening cysteine and the closing phenylalanine or tryptophan. Each record gives: clone size, J gene, V gene, CDR3 length, D gene, CDR3 protein, CDR3 DNA. A D gene is named only where the DNA matches it firmly. Not all rows give a size; the values are once, few, many and, for expanded clones, a class.

-	TRBJ2-1	TRBV7-9	15	-	CASSSPGQSLYEQFF	TGTGCCAGCAGCTCCCCGGGACAATCGCTATATGAGCAGTTCTTC
-	TRBJ2-3	TRBV6-1	13	-	CASSPDRGGTQYF	TGTGCCAGCAGTCCGGACCGCGGAGGCACGCAGTATTTT
-	TRBJ2-7	TRBV7-9	11	-	CASSPQVEQYF	TGTGCCAGCAGCCCGCAGGTCGAGCAGTACTTC
-	TRBJ2-1	TRBV18	19	-	CASSPYPTAGVGLGNEQFF	TGTGCCAGCTCACCTTACCCCACGGCCGGGGTGGGGTTAGGCAATGAGCAGTTCTTC
-	TRBJ2-2	TRBV6-1	13	-	CASNDRGTGELFF	TGTGCCAGCAATGATCGGGGCACCGGGGAGCTGTTTTTT
few	TRBJ2-7	TRBV7-2	16	TRBD1	CASSPGRQGRSYEQYF	TGTGCCAGCAGCCCCGGGCGACAGGGACGATCCTACGAGCAGTACTTC
-	TRBJ1-4	TRBV27	15	-	CASSLQGSTNEKLFF	TGTGCCAGCAGTTTGCAGGGATCAACTAATGAAAAACTGTTTTTT
few	TRBJ2-3	TRBV9	14	-	CASSVGASTDTQYF	TGTGCCAGCAGCGTAGGGGCTAGCACAGATACGCAGTATTTT
-	TRBJ1-2	TRBV19	15	TRBD1	CASSIWDSSNYGYTF	TGTGCCAGTAGTATTTGGGACAGTTCTAACTATGGCTACACCTTC
-	TRBJ2-5	TRBV18	13	TRBD2	CASSTGGPETQYF	TGTGCCAGCTCAACGGGGGGGCCCGAGACCCAGTACTTC
-	TRBJ1-2	TRBV6-6	15	-	CASLTTGGTNYGYTF	TGTGCCAGCCTTACGACGGGGGGGACTAACTATGGCTACACCTTC
few	TRBJ2-6	TRBV2	14	-	CAGQVGGGANVLTF	TGTGCCGGACAGGTGGGAGGTGGGGCCAACGTCCTGACTTTC
-	TRBJ2-1	TRBV13	13	-	CASSLFSGSGQFF	TGTGCCAGCAGCTTATTTTCGGGATCCGGGCAGTTCTTC
-	TRBJ2-5	TRBV5-1	13	TRBD1	CASRRDRGETQYF	TGCGCCAGCAGGAGGGACAGGGGAGAGACCCAGTACTTC
-	TRBJ1-6	TRBV15	14	-	CATGGGTRDSPLHF	TGTGCCACCGGCGGGGGAACGCGGGATTCACCCCTCCACTTT
-	TRBJ2-2	TRBV6-6	15	TRBD2	CASSYVAGVPGELFF	TGTGCCAGCAGTTACGTAGCGGGGGTACCCGGGGAGCTGTTTTTT
-	TRBJ2-7	TRBV4-2	15	-	CASSSNLAWDYEQYF	TGTGCCAGCAGCTCAAACCTAGCGTGGGACTACGAGCAGTACTTC